Reported below is one T cell receptor beta chain. This clonotype was picked up a small number of times. No cognate antigen has been identified for it. There are no base qualities to consult, and no much larger clone falls within one base. A distance of 13 bases separates the germline ends of V and J, which lose 1 base and 0 bases respectively. There are 18 amino acids in the CDR3, from cysteine to phenylalanine inclusive. Only the CDR3 part of the read is kept: 54 bases, read in frame from the first base. Looking up the germline V gene yields CDR1 SGHVS and CDR2 FNYEAQ. For sequencing, an Illumina HiSeq 1500 was employed. The public reads were reprocessed in TCRdb via fastp at Q25 and MiXCR, keeping in-frame beta chains. Records with the same CDR3 protein are collapsed into one entry carrying the most frequent genes and DNA. The sample table lists 40,000 to 55,000 distinct CDR3 sequences, about 21% of them with a count of one. Together, the top ten hold about 90% of the sample.

This specimen comes from a study of T cell repertoires in cytomegalovirus infection (dated by TCRdb to about 2019). Context from the whole study: The peptide stimulations were aimed at well-studied HLA-B-restricted epitopes as well as recently identified HLA-C-restricted CMV epitopes, whose presentation resists viral immunomodulation. Donor HLA type was relevant to the analysis, because carriage of CMV infection together with the matching HLA type was indicated by public TCR beta signatures. What the study reported, not specific to this receptor: Carriers of CMV infection plus the relevant HLA type were discriminated by the cumulative frequency of public TCR beta family members in the study cohort and in an independent 352-donor cohort. In the ex vivo response, HLA-C-restricted CMV-specific TCR beta clonotypes were dominant, and in two of eight donors the single most frequent clonotype came from this HLA-C-restricted group.

The treatment or condition label, read with the paper, signifies: in vitro stimulation with specific CMV peptide epitopes to enrich CMV-specific T cells. The V and J segments used are TRBV7-6 and TRBJ1-6, and TRBD1 may be the D gene, going by 5 matching bases. The clonotype was recovered from a human donor in good health (CMV status not recorded). Some clones in this sample may be carry-over from other donors' samples. The sample was CD8+ T cells from cultured PBMCs, taken from culture after CMV antigen stimulation. At the DNA level, the sequence is TGTGCCAGCAGCTTAGTGGACACGGCGAGCTCCTATAATTCACCCCTCCACTTT. The resulting protein is CASSLVDTASSYNSPLHF.